This T cell receptor beta chain was sequenced in a study of cytomegalovirus exposure and HLA in healthy donors. General study results and limits: A missense variant in DCLRE1C was later tied to TCR beta V- and J-gene trimming.

For this clone: The antigen remains unidentified. Other DNA sequences in this sample translate to the same CDR3.

60 Vbeta and 13 Jbeta primers were used in PCR. The repertoire was sequenced with immunoSEQ multiplex PCR; TCRdb's copy has only in-frame clones and lacks some. The repertoire holds 100,000 to 150,000 clones, approximately 82% seen once, with around 2.5% in the top ten. Despite likely unrecorded immune exposures, the donors were nominally healthy at the time of sampling. This TCR was sampled from a boy younger than 10 in good health and CMV-seronegative. The sequenced sample consisted of PBMCs.

The CDR3 reads CASSLAVNQPQHF. CDR3 DNA: TGTGCCAGCAGTTTGGCCGTCAATCAGCCCCAGCATTTT. The V and J genes are TRBV27 and TRBJ1-5; D uncertain. Germline V gives CDR1 MNHEY, CDR2 SMNVEV (reference sequence). V was cut by 3 bases and J by 3 bases, with 6 bases left in between. The CDR3 has 13 amino acids.